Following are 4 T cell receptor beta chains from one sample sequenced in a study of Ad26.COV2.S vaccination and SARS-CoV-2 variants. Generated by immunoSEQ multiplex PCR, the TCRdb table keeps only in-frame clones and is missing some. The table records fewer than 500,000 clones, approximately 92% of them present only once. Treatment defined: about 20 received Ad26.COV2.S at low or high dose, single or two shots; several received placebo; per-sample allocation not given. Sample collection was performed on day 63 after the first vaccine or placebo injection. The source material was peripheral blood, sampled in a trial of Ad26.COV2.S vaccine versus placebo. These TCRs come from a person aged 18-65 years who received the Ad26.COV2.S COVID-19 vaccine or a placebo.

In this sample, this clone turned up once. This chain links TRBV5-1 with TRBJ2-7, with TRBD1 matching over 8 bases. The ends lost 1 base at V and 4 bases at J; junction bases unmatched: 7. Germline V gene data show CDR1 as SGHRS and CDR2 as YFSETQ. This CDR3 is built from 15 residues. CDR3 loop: CASSLLDRAHYEQYF. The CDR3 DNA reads TGCGCCAGCAGCTTGCTGGACAGGGCCCATTACGAGCAGTACTTC.

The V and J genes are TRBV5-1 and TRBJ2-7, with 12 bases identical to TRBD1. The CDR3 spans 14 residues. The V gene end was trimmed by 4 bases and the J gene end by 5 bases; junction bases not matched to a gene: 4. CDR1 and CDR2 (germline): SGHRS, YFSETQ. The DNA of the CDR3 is TGCGCCAGCAGCCCGGGACAGGGGGCCCACGAGCAGTACTTC. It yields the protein CASSPGQGAHEQYF.

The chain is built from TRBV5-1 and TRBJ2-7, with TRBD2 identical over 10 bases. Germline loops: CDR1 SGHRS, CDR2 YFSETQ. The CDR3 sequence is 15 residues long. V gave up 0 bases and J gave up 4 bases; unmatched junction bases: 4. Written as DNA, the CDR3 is TGCGCCAGCAGCTTGGAGCTAGCGGGAGTTTACGAGCAGTACTTC. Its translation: CASSLELAGVYEQYF.

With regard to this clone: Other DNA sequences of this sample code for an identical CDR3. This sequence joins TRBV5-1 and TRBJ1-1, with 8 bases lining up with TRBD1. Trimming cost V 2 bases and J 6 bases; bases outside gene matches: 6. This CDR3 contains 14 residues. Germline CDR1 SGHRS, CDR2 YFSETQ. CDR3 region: CASSFAGGAAEAFF. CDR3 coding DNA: TGCGCCAGCAGCTTCGCAGGGGGCGCCGCTGAAGCTTTCTTT.